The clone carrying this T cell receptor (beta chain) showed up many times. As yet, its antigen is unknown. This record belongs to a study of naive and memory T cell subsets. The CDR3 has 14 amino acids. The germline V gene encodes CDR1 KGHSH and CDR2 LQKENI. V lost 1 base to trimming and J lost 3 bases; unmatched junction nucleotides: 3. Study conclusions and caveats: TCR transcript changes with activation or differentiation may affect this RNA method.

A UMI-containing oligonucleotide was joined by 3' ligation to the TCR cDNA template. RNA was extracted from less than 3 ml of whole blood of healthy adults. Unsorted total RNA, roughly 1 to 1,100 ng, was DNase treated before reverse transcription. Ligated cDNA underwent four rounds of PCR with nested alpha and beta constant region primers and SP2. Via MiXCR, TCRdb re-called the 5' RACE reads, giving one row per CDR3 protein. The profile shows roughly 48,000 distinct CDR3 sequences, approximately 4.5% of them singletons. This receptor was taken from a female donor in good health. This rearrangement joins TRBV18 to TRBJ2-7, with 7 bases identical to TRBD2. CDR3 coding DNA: TGTGCCAGCTCACCACGGGCTAGCGGCTACGAGCAGTACTTC. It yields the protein CASSPRASGYEQYF.